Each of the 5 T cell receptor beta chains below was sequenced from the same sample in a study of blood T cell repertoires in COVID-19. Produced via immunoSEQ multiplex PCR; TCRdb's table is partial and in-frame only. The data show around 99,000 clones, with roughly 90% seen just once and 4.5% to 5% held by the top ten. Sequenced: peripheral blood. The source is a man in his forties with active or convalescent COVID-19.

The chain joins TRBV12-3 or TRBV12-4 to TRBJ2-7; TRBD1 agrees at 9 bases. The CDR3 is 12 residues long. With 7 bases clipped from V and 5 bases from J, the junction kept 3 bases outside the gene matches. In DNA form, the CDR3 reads TGTGCCAGCATCGGACAGGGGAACGAGCAGTACTTC. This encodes CASIGQGNEQYF.

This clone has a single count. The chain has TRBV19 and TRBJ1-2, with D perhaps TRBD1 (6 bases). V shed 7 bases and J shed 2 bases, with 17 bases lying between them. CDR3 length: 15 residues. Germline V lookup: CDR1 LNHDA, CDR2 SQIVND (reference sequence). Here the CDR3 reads CASTLNLGQNYGYTF. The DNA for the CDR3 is TGTGCCAGTACCCTTAACCTCGGACAGAACTATGGCTACACCTTC.

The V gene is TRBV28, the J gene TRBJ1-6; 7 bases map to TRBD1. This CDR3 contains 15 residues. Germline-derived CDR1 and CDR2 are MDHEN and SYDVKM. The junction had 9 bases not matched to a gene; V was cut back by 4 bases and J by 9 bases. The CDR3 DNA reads TGTGCCAGCAGTTCCGTGGACAGGAATGGTTCACCCCTCCACTTT. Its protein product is CASSSVDRNGSPLHF.

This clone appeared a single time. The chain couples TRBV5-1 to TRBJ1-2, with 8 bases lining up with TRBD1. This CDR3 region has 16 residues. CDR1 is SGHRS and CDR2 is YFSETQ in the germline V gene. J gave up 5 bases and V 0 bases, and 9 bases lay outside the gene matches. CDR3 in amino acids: CASSLGQGALGYGYTF. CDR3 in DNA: TGCGCCAGCAGCTTGGGTCAGGGGGCGTTAGGGTATGGCTACACCTTC.

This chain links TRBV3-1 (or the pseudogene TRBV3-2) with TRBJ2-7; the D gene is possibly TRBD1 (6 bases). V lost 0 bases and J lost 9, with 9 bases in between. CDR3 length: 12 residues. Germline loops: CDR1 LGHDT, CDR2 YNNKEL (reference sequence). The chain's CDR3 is CASSQEDRRQYF. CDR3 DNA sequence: TGTGCCAGCAGCCAAGAAGACAGGAGGCAGTACTTC.